This TCR beta chain came from a study of CXCR3-negative and CXCR3-positive naive CD8 T cells. With regard to this clonotype: Its target is not known.

Naive CD8+ T cells had a CD45RO-CCR7+CD27+CD95- phenotype. TRB cDNA libraries were made by UMI-labeled 5' RACE. TCRdb re-called the 5' RACE reads, yielding one record per CDR3 amino acid sequence without DNA. This sample's table reports some 130,000 distinct CDR3 sequences. General study results and limits: Memory CD8+ cells had much lower diversity, and both naive subsets had comparably high diversity. Once cells were cryopreserved, CXCR3 expression went down partly, and most assays used fresh PBMCs.

The receptor was derived from a human donor in good health. Some clones in this sample may be carry-over from other donors' samples. The material sequenced was naive CXCR3- CD8+ T cells from blood. The subset denotes: CD45RO-CCR7+CD27+CD95- naive CD8+ T cells lacking CXCR3 (TNR3-).

This chain's CDR3 is CATSRDTGLKPHQAFF. The chain links TRBV15 to TRBJ1-1; TCRdb returns TRBD1, unconfirmable since there is no DNA. The CDR3 spans 16 residues. CDR1 and CDR2 from the germline V gene are LNHNV and YYDKDF (reference sequence).